Presented here are 8 T cell receptor beta chains from one specimen sequenced in a study of shared clonotypes between healthy human individuals. Profiling relied on immunoSEQ multiplex PCR, and the TCRdb table lists in-frame clones only, not all of them. Altogether under 200,000 clones are present, approximately 95% being singletons, with the ten largest covering 0.067%. Material for sequencing was naive CD4+ T cells sorted from blood. The sample's subset: CD45RA+ positively selected. The receptors here all came from a woman under 40 in good health.

The rearrangement joins TRBV5-4 to TRBJ2-1; perhaps TRBD1 as D (5 bases). Trimming removed 9 bases from V and 4 bases from J, with 11 bases in between. In germline, CDR1 is SGHNT, CDR2 YYREEE (reference sequence). The CDR3 runs to 12 residues. The CDR3 sequence: CATSQGYNEQFF. The CDR3 DNA follows: TGTGCCACTTCGCAGGGTTACAATGAGCAGTTCTTC.

The chain is built from TRBV29-1 and TRBJ2-3, with TRBD1 matching 7 bases. V lost 3 bases to trimming and J lost 5 bases; unmatched junction nucleotides: 11. The V gene's germline CDR1 is SQVTM and CDR2 ANQGSEA. The CDR3 length is 15 residues. Written as DNA, the CDR3 is TGCAGCGTTGATTATCCAGGGGGAGTTGGAGATACGCAGTATTTT. Its translation: CSVDYPGGVGDTQYF.

This chain uses TRBV2 with TRBJ2-2; D is perhaps TRBD1 (5 bases). There are 15 residues in the CDR3. Germline V lookup: CDR1 SNHLY, CDR2 FYNNEI. The V end lost 1 base, the J end lost 2 bases, and 8 bases lay between the germline ends. CDR3 coding DNA: TGTGCCAGCAGTGAAGGGCAGGGAAACACCGGGGAGCTGTTTTTT. Its protein product is CASSEGQGNTGELFF.

This chain joins TRBV5-1 and TRBJ1-1, with D perhaps matching TRBD1 (5 bases). V lost 4 bases and J 5 bases, leaving 18 bases between the germline ends. The length of the CDR3 is 15 residues. Germline CDR1 and CDR2: SGHRS and YFSETQ. In DNA form, the CDR3 reads TGCGCCAGCAGCGGGGAACAGGCGCTGGGGACTGAAGCTTTCTTT. Its translation is CASSGEQALGTEAFF.

V gene TRBV27 combines with J gene TRBJ2-7; TRBD2 agrees at 7 bases. Germline trimming cut 0 bases from V and 3 bases from J; bases unmatched to any gene: 11. Germline V gives CDR1 MNHEY, CDR2 SMNVEV (reference sequence). The CDR3 spans 17 residues. CDR3 DNA: TGTGCCAGCAGTTTATCGGCTGGGAGGGGCGGCCTCTACGAGCAGTACTTC. It codes for CASSLSAGRGGLYEQYF.

The chain carries TRBV7-9 and TRBJ1-5; D is unresolved. V lost 7 bases to trimming and J lost 2 bases, with 12 bases between them. Germline V gene lookup returns CDR1 SEHNR and CDR2 FQNEAQ (reference sequence). The CDR3 totals 14 residues. The CDR3 region is CASTPITGNQPQHF. For the CDR3, the DNA is TGTGCCAGCACACCCATAACGGGCAATCAGCCCCAGCATTTT.

The rearrangement uses TRBV7-9 and TRBJ1-4, with 8 bases aligning to TRBD1. CDR1 SEHNR and CDR2 FQNEAQ come from the germline V gene (reference sequence). The length of the CDR3 is 17 residues. V trimming: 5 bases; J trimming: 0 bases; junction bases outside the gene matches: 8. This chain's CDR3 is CASSQGQGGATNEKLFF. CDR3 nucleotide sequence: TGTGCCAGCAGCCAAGGACAGGGAGGCGCAACTAATGAAAAACTGTTTTTT.

The chain combines TRBV6-1 with TRBJ1-1, with 8 bases identical to TRBD1. J gave up 0 bases and V 5 bases, and 5 bases lay outside the gene matches. This CDR3 is built from 15 residues. Germline lookup yields CDR1 MNHNS and CDR2 SASEGT. The CDR3 bases are TGTGCCAGCAGTCCCGACAGGGGATTGAACACTGAAGCTTTCTTT. Translation gives CASSPDRGLNTEAFF.